This T cell receptor beta chain was sequenced for a study of OX40 agonist ivuxolimab in advanced cancers. In terms of the full investigation: The costimulatory receptor OX40 (CD134) was targeted by ivuxolimab, a fully human IgG2 agonistic monoclonal antibody. The point of sequencing TCRbeta in the periphery was to test whether ivuxolimab changed TCR sequence diversity and drove clonal T-cell expansion. Prior anti-PD-1, anti-PD-L1 or anti-CTLA-4 therapy was permitted, and about two fifths of dose-escalation patients had received checkpoint inhibitors. Partial responses were achieved by three dose-escalation patients, of whom one had hepatocellular carcinoma and two had cutaneous melanoma. Of the approximately 54 patients in dose escalation, around 19 had hepatocellular carcinoma, roughly 15 had melanoma, 9 had renal cell carcinoma and 9 had head and neck cancer. A male proportion of 75% to 85% and a mean age of around 60 years, ranging from about 20 to 79, were recorded for the dose-escalation cohort. Intravenous ivuxolimab was administered to patients every 2 weeks at six dose levels: 0.01, 0.1, 0.3, 1.5, 3 and 10 mg/kg. The paper describes the monotherapy dose-escalation part (N of about 52 patients) of the phase I trial of ivuxolimab.

In regard to this clone: What antigen it recognizes has not been identified. No clone much larger than this one lies a single base away; base qualities are absent.

Broader findings and caveats from the paper: Which antigens the clonally expanded peripheral T cells were specific for was not determined. In the 0.1-3.0 mg/kg groups, partial responders had among the lowest normalized peripheral clonal expansion, particularly in CD8+ T cells. Low levels of normalized T-cell clonal expansion were also seen in some nonresponding patients. After ivuxolimab, expanded clones were on average more numerous among CD8+ T cells than among CD4+ T cells. Clonal expansion of both CD4+ and CD8+ blood T cells was observed from baseline to week 6 at doses 0.1 to 3.0 mg/kg.

Patients with a history of autoimmune disease or receiving systemic immunosuppression were excluded from the trial. Peripheral blood for TCR sequencing was drawn from every dose cohort at baseline, at cycle 4 day 1 and at cycle 7 day 1. The samples were drawn from a first-in-human, open-label, multicenter phase I dose-escalation trial of ivuxolimab. Adults with locally advanced or metastatic melanoma, renal cell carcinoma, hepatocellular carcinoma or head and neck squamous cell carcinoma were enrolled in the trial. Before TCR sequencing, CD4+ and CD8+ T cells were separately sorted from peripheral blood. For sequencing of the TCRbeta CDR3 region, genomic DNA was extracted from the sorted cells. The immunoSEQ Assay was used for sequencing of TCRbeta CDR3 regions. The clones in this table, taken by TCRdb from immuneACCESS, are in-frame only. Not every clone is retained; where verified, under half of the shortfall comes from an unresolved V gene, and the cause of the rest is unknown. The sample table lists about 68,000 clones, over 75% of them with a count of one. Around 0.95% of the sample comes from the top ten.

Trimming removed 1 base from V and 2 bases from J, leaving 2 bases between the germline ends. The germline V gene gives CDR1 as SQVTM and CDR2 as ANQGSEA. Including the terminal cysteine and phenylalanine, the CDR3 comprises 12 residues. The only DNA kept is the CDR3, 36 bases in frame from the first base. This receptor chain uses TRBV29-1 and TRBJ2-2, with no confident D gene call. This sequence was found in an adult with an advanced solid tumor such as melanoma, head and neck, liver or kidney cancer. Material: CD4+ or CD8+ T cells sorted from blood, obtained in a trial of the OX40 agonist ivuxolimab. The nucleotide sequence reads as follows: TGCAGCGTTGAAGTAAACACCGGGGAGCTGTTTTTT. This yields the protein CSVEVNTGELFF.